The 9 T cell receptor beta chains below were found in one sample sequenced in a study of T cell responses to AZD1222 COVID-19 vaccine. Assay: immunoSEQ multiplex PCR; the TCRdb copy retains only in-frame clones and omits some. Here the sample spans about 56,000 clones, 60% to 80% being singletons. The specimen comprised peripheral blood, sampled 28 days after the second AZD1222 dose. The receptor set was obtained from an adult who received the AZD1222 COVID-19 vaccine.

The count of this clone is one. The genes are TRBV6-1 and TRBJ1-2, with D possibly matching TRBD1 (5 bases). The CDR3 totals 15 residues. Germline CDR1 is MNHNS and CDR2 is SASEGT. V lost 3 bases, J lost 4 bases, and 15 bases lay in between. As DNA, the CDR3 is TGTGCCAGCAGTGAGGTCGGGGGGGGTAGCTATGGCTACACCTTC. Protein product: CASSEVGGGSYGYTF.

The genes are TRBV27 and TRBJ2-2; 8 bases are a match to TRBD1. V lost 7 bases and J lost 4; bases outside the gene matches: 14. Germline CDR1 is MNHEY and CDR2 is SMNVEV (reference sequence). This CDR3 comprises 17 residues. CDR3: CASKGLGQGSVTGELFF. The CDR3 bases are TGTGCCAGCAAGGGTTTAGGACAGGGCAGCGTCACCGGGGAGCTGTTTTTT.

V and J are TRBV5-1 and TRBJ2-7; D gene ambiguous. Trimming took off 4 bases at V and 5 bases at J, with 25 bases between the two ends. Germline V gene lookup returns CDR1 SGHRS and CDR2 YFSETQ. There are 17 residues in the CDR3. The CDR3 loop is CASSPHADSVLANEQYF. The CDR3, as DNA: TGCGCCAGCAGCCCGCACGCAGATTCAGTATTAGCAAACGAGCAGTACTTC. Together with reference TRBV5-1 and TRBJ2-7, the CDR3 gives the full variable domain: KAGVTQTPRYLIKTRGQQVTLSCSPISGHRSVSWYQQTPGQGLQFLFEYFSETQRNKGNFPGRFSGRQFSNSRSEMNVSTLELGDSALYLCASSPHADSVLANEQYFGPGTRLTVT.

This chain uses TRBV24-1 with TRBJ1-2, with D perhaps TRBD1 (5 bases). The CDR3 is 13 amino acids. Germline V gives CDR1 KGHDR, CDR2 SFDVKD. The V end lost 4 bases, the J end lost 4 bases, and 9 bases lay between the germline ends. The CDR3, as DNA: TGTGCCACCAGTGACCCTGGGACCTATGGCTACACCTTC. Residues: CATSDPGTYGYTF.

The rearrangement joins TRBV7-9 to TRBJ1-1; the match to TRBD1 covers 10 bases. Germline V gives CDR1 SEHNR, CDR2 FQNEAQ (reference sequence). This CDR3 contains 14 residues. V was pared by 5 bases and J by 6 bases, with 6 bases of the junction left unmatched. The CDR3 is CASSTRGQGAEAFF. CDR3 DNA: TGTGCCAGCAGCACCCGAGGACAGGGGGCTGAAGCTTTCTTT.

The chain employs TRBV18 and TRBJ1-1, with D perhaps TRBD1 (6 bases). V lost 5 bases to trimming and J lost 1 base, with 8 bases between them. The CDR3 consists of 13 residues. CDR1 is KGHSH and CDR2 is LQKENI in the germline V gene. The CDR3 nucleotides read TGTGCCAGCTCAATGGGACAGAACACTGAAGCTTTCTTT. It yields the protein CASSMGQNTEAFF.

J is TRBJ2-7 and V is TRBV6-2 or TRBV6-3; 11 bases fit TRBD1. The ends lost 1 base at V and 5 bases at J; junction bases unmatched: 7. Germline assignment: CDR1 MNHEY and CDR2 SVGEGT. The CDR3 is 16 residues long. The CDR3 reads CASSYYSPGQGDEQYF. The CDR3 DNA is TGTGCCAGCAGTTACTACTCTCCGGGACAGGGGGACGAGCAGTACTTC.

The chain recombines TRBV19 with TRBJ1-4, with no clear D. V was trimmed by 10 bases and J by 7 bases, leaving 16 bases between them. The CDR3 totals 13 residues. Germline CDR1 is LNHDA and CDR2 is SQIVND (reference sequence). The CDR3 sequence: CATKEEWTEKLFF. The CDR3 DNA is TGTGCCACAAAGGAGGAATGGACTGAAAAACTGTTTTTT.

The chain is built from TRBV7-9 and TRBJ2-1; D uncertain. The V gene lost 7 bases and the J gene lost 1 base, with 8 bases spanning the gap. From germline, CDR1 is SEHNR and CDR2 FQNEAQ (reference sequence). The CDR3 length is 13 residues. The CDR3 DNA sequence: TGTGCCAGCACCAGTGGATCCTACAATGAGCAGTTCTTC. Residues: CASTSGSYNEQFF.